These 23 T cell receptor beta chains share one sample of origin, sequenced in a study of response to subunit inactivated influenza vaccine (dated 2018 in TCRdb). Library prep was done by RT-PCR. The sequencing machine was an Illumina HiSeq 2500. TCRdb ran its own pipeline on the public reads, namely fastp trimming at Q25 and MiXCR clone calling, and kept in-frame beta chains. Each entry is one CDR3 protein sequence, shown with its most common DNA and genes. For this sample the table gives around 650,000 distinct CDR3 sequences, of which around 16% were detected only once. The ten top clones hold around a tenth of the sample. Sequenced material: PBMCs from blood, taken 11 to 12 days after vaccination. The receptors originated from a man in his fifties who received an inactivated influenza vaccine. Donor details come from another sample of the same person, matched by shared clones.

V usage is TRBV5-3 and J usage is TRBJ2-1, with D maybe TRBD2 (6 bases). Being an ORF, TRBV5-3 has a function that is uncertain. Trimming left V 8 bases short and J 5 bases short, with 14 bases between. CDR3 size: 13 residues. DNA for the CDR3: TGTGCCAGGAGCCTGGGACTGAACAATGAGCAGTTCTTC. Translation gives CARSLGLNNEQFF.

The rearrangement uses TRBV12-3 or TRBV12-4 and TRBJ2-5; 12 bases match TRBD1. The V and J ends lost 5 bases and 5 bases, in that order; junction bases with no gene match: 6. The CDR3 is made up of 15 amino acids. The chain's CDR3 is CASSPGTGGIETQYF. As DNA, the CDR3 is TGTGCCAGCAGTCCCGGGACAGGGGGCATTGAGACCCAGTACTTC.

This clonotype was seen once. V gene TRBV7-9 combines with J gene TRBJ1-2; no reliable D call. V was shortened by 3 bases and J by 8 bases, with 10 bases between the two germline ends. CDR1 is SEHNR and CDR2 is FQNEAQ in the germline V gene (reference sequence). This CDR3 contains 12 residues. The chain's CDR3 is CASSLGLLGYTF. The CDR3 coding sequence is TGTGCCAGCAGCTTGGGCCTTTTGGGCTACACCTTC.

This sequence joins TRBV2 and TRBJ1-4; TRBD1 matches 8 bases. This CDR3 comprises 13 residues. Germline CDR1 reads SNHLY; CDR2 reads FYNNEI. Trimming removed 7 bases from V and 8 bases from J; junction bases left unmatched: 6. Here the CDR3 reads CASNRGWTEKLFF. CDR3 bases: TGTGCCAGCAACAGGGGGTGGACAGAAAAACTGTTTTTT.

There are a few counts of this clonotype. The chain couples TRBV12-3 or TRBV12-4 to TRBJ2-1; 9 nucleotides match TRBD1. V lost 2 bases and J lost 0; bases outside the gene matches: 2. This CDR3 spans 16 amino acids. The CDR3 here is CASSLWTGDSYNEQFF. DNA for the CDR3: TGTGCCAGCAGTTTATGGACAGGGGACTCCTACAATGAGCAGTTCTTC.

Only a few counts were recorded for this clonotype. The gene calls are TRBV20-1 and TRBJ1-4; no clear D. In germline, CDR1 is DFQATT, CDR2 SNEGSKA (reference sequence). The CDR3 runs to 13 residues. V lost 4 bases and J 7 bases, leaving 13 bases between the germline ends. The CDR3 nucleotides are TGCAGTGCTAATGTGGGAATTGGTGAAAAACTGTTTTTT. Amino acids: CSANVGIGEKLFF.

The V call is TRBV18, the J call TRBJ1-1; the match to TRBD1 covers 10 bases. The CDR3 length is 16 residues. Trimming took 5 bases from V and 0 from J; bases not matched to a gene: 6. The germline gives CDR1 KGHSH, CDR2 LQKENI. CDR3 protein: CASSAAGTGVNTEAFF. Written as DNA, the CDR3 is TGTGCCAGCTCAGCAGCCGGGACAGGGGTGAACACTGAAGCTTTCTTT.

A few counts support this clonotype. The chain links TRBV4-3 to TRBJ2-1, with D tentatively TRBD2 (5 bases). The CDR3 has 14 amino acids. Trimming stripped 0 bases from V and 7 bases from J, with 10 bases between. Germline V gives CDR1 LGHNA, CDR2 YSLEER. CDR3 residues: CASSQDQRSNEQFF. The CDR3 DNA follows: TGCGCCAGCAGCCAAGACCAGCGGAGTAATGAGCAGTTCTTC.

This chain links TRBV4-3 with TRBJ2-2, with TRBD1 matching over 7 bases. Losses at the gene ends were 0 bases for V and 2 bases for J; bases not matched to a gene: 3. This CDR3 comprises 16 residues. Germline V gene data show CDR1 as LGHNA and CDR2 as YSLEER. The CDR3 DNA reads as TGCGCCAGCAGCCAAGATAGGGGGCATAACACCGGGGAGCTGTTTTTT. It codes for CASSQDRGHNTGELFF.

This clonotype was seen only a few times. This chain joins TRBV4-3 and TRBJ2-7; D is possibly TRBD1 (5 bases). The V end was cut by 1 base, the J end by 4 bases, with 14 bases between. CDR3 size: 15 residues. The V gene's germline CDR1 is LGHNA and CDR2 YSLEER. The CDR3 protein is CASSQVRTPLYEQYF. The CDR3 bases are TGCGCCAGCAGCCAAGTCCGGACACCTCTTTACGAGCAGTACTTC.

The chain joins TRBV5-4 to TRBJ2-1, with 10 bases matching TRBD2. CDR1 is SGHNT, CDR2 YYREEE, per germline (reference sequence). CDR3 length: 16 residues. V lost 0 bases and J lost 3; bases outside the gene matches: 3. The CDR3 DNA is TGTGCCAGCAGCTTGGTGGTAGCGGGGGGCTACAATGAGCAGTTCTTC. Translation: CASSLVVAGGYNEQFF.

This clonotype was seen ten or more times. This chain connects TRBV7-9 to TRBJ2-3, with 13 bases lining up with TRBD2. The germline V gene encodes CDR1 SEHNR and CDR2 FQNEAQ (reference sequence). The CDR3 is made up of 16 amino acids. V shed 5 bases, J shed 1 base, and the junction held 3 bases outside the gene matches. As DNA, the CDR3 is TGTGCCAGCAGCACTGGACTAGCGGGGGGCACAGATACGCAGTATTTT. As protein: CASSTGLAGGTDTQYF.

This clonotype was found many times. The rearrangement uses TRBV4-3 and TRBJ2-7; unclear D gene. Germline assignment: CDR1 LGHNA and CDR2 YSLEER. The V end lost 1 base, the J end lost 3 bases, and 10 bases lay between the germline ends. The CDR3 has 14 residues. The CDR3 loop reads CASSQAEGDYEQYF. In nucleotides, the CDR3 is TGCGCCAGCAGCCAAGCTGAAGGTGACTACGAGCAGTACTTC.

The chain employs TRBV12-3 or TRBV12-4 and TRBJ1-2; 7 bases map to TRBD1. The CDR3 runs to 14 residues. V gave up 5 bases and J gave up 4 bases; unmatched junction bases: 7. Written as DNA, the CDR3 is TGTGCCAGCAGTCCCCGACAGGGCTTCTATGGCTACACCTTC. This codes for CASSPRQGFYGYTF.

This clonotype was observed a few times. At one boundary the junction diverges from the germline segment, which might be a read error. V is TRBV10-3 and J is TRBJ2-1; D is possibly TRBD2 (5 bases). The CDR3 has 12 amino acids. Germline V lookup: CDR1 ENHRY, CDR2 SYGVKD. CDR3 nucleotides: TGTGCCATCAGTGAAGAGGGCTTTCGTCAGCTCTTC. This gives the protein CAISEEGFRQLF.

This sequence joins TRBV5-1 and TRBJ2-6, with D maybe TRBD1 (7 bases). V dropped 0 bases and J dropped 0 bases, with 10 bases sitting between them. The CDR3 has 17 amino acids. CDR1 is SGHRS, CDR2 YFSETQ, per germline. CDR3 protein: CASSLAQGGSGANVLTF. The CDR3 nucleotides are TGCGCCAGCAGCTTGGCCCAGGGGGGCTCTGGGGCCAACGTCCTGACTTTC.

V is TRBV19 and J is TRBJ1-1, with D maybe TRBD1 (6 bases). The V gene lost 5 bases and the J gene lost 2 bases, with 12 bases spanning the gap. The CDR3 has 14 amino acids. CDR1 is LNHDA and CDR2 is SQIVND in the germline V gene (reference sequence). CDR3 DNA sequence: TGTGCCAGTAGTTCGGGCAGGGGTAACACTGAAGCTTTCTTT. It is translated as CASSSGRGNTEAFF.

In its sample, this clonotype was seen a few times. V gene TRBV29-1 combines with J gene TRBJ1-1; D is unresolved. Per germline, CDR1 SQVTM and CDR2 ANQGSEA. The CDR3 sequence is 11 residues long. Trimming took off 7 bases at V and 2 bases at J, with 8 bases between the two ends. The CDR3 coding sequence is TGCAGCGGCGGAGTAAACACTGAAGCTTTCTTT. Encoded protein: CSGGVNTEAFF.

This chain joins TRBV5-1 and TRBJ2-7; unclear D gene. Trimming left V 4 bases short and J 4 bases short, with 9 bases between. The CDR3 sequence is 12 residues long. Germline-derived CDR1 and CDR2 are SGHRS and YFSETQ. The CDR3 loop is CASSTDGYEQYF. The CDR3 nucleotides read TGCGCCAGCAGCACGGACGGTTACGAGCAGTACTTC. The whole variable domain, filled in from reference TRBV5-1 and TRBJ2-7, reads KAGVTQTPRYLIKTRGQQVTLSCSPISGHRSVSWYQQTPGQGLQFLFEYFSETQRNKGNFPGRFSGRQFSNSRSEMNVSTLELGDSALYLCASSTDGYEQYFGPGTRLTVT.

The chain recombines TRBV7-9 with TRBJ2-1; 8 bases are a match to TRBD1. Per germline, CDR1 SEHNR and CDR2 FQNEAQ (reference sequence). This CDR3 has 15 amino acids. V gave up 5 bases and J gave up 2 bases; unmatched junction bases: 5. CDR3 in DNA: TGTGCCAGCAGCGTCCGGGACAGGACCTACAATGAGCAGTTCTTC. It specifies CASSVRDRTYNEQFF.

This chain joins TRBV21-1 and TRBJ1-3. TRBV21-1 is a pseudogene locus. The CDR3 extends over 14 amino acids. CDR3 DNA: TGTGCCAGCAGCAAAGGAGGGGCCAGAAACACCATATATTTT. This codes for CASSKGGARNTIYF.

This clonotype was found a few times. The J gene is TRBJ2-7, the V gene TRBV12-3 or TRBV12-4; 7 bases are a match to TRBD1. V dropped 5 bases and J dropped 3; count of bases not matched to a gene: 7. The CDR3 is 14 residues long. Written as DNA, the CDR3 is TGTGCCAGCAGTCGCCGACAGGGTGGCTACGAGCAGTACTTC. It encodes CASSRRQGGYEQYF.

In its sample, this clonotype was seen a few times. The chain uses TRBV28 and TRBJ2-2; 9 bases are shared with TRBD1. The CDR3 extends over 15 amino acids. Germline trimming cut 7 bases from V and 6 bases from J; bases unmatched to any gene: 9. CDR1 is MDHEN, CDR2 SYDVKM, per germline. CDR3 in DNA: TGTGCCAGCAACGACAGGGGGGCACTAGCCGGGGAGCTGTTTTTT. Translating gives CASNDRGALAGELFF.